The following is a T cell receptor (beta chain) sequence with its context. The data are from a study of blood T cells in healthy people across ages. The second PCR ran roughly 6 to 11 cycles with a sample-barcoded 5' primer and J-beta primers. Each CDR3 protein gets one entry after TCRdb re-called the 5' RACE reads with MiXCR. The table records under 2,000,000 distinct CDR3 sequences, less than 50% of them present only once. The sequenced sample was blood. This TCR came from a woman aged 40-49 years in good health.

CDR3 in amino acids: CASSQGGQGNNEKLFF. The CDR3 region has the DNA TGTGCCAGCAGCCAAGGGGGACAGGGGAATAATGAAAAACTGTTTTTT. This rearrangement joins TRBV4-2 to TRBJ1-4; 10 bases match TRBD1. J gave up 4 bases and V 1 base, and 3 bases lay outside the gene matches. Germline loops: CDR1 LGHNA, CDR2 YNFKEQ. This CDR3 region has 16 residues.